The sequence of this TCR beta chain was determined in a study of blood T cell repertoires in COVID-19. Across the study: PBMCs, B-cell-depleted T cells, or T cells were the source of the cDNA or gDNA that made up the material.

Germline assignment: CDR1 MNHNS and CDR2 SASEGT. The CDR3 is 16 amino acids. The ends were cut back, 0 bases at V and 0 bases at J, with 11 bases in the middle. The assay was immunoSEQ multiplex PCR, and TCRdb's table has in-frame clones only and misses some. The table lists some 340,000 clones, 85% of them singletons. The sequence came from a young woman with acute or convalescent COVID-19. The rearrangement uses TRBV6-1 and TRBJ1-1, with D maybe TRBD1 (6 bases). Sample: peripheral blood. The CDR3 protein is CASSEAEDRLNTEAFF. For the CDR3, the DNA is TGTGCCAGCAGTGAAGCTGAGGACAGACTGAACACTGAAGCTTTCTTT.